Reported below is one T cell receptor beta chain. The data are from a study of blood T cell repertoires in COVID-19. Study-level information: COVID-19 samples collected from the United States, Italy and Spain covered acute and convalescent phases. T cells, B-cell-depleted T cells, or PBMCs supplied cDNA or gDNA.

CDR1 is SGHRS, CDR2 YFSETQ, per germline. V gave up 4 bases and J gave up 4 bases; unmatched junction bases: 3. The CDR3 runs to 13 residues. As processed by the authors: Amplification of reference gene primers provided the estimated nucleated cell counts. This table comes from immunoSEQ multiplex PCR, and its TCRdb copy is limited to in-frame clones, with some not included. The V and J calls and the clone size are those of that table, but D and trimming were determined from the DNA. The sample has 95,000 to 110,000 clones, roughly 80% seen once. The sequenced material came from peripheral blood. This TCR came from a man aged 55 to 70 with acute or convalescent COVID-19. V and J are TRBV5-1 and TRBJ1-2; TRBD1 matches at 8 bases. For the CDR3, the DNA is TGCGCCAGCAGCGTTGGACAGGGCTATGGCTACACCTTC. The encoded protein is CASSVGQGYGYTF.